A selection of T cell receptor beta chains follows, all from one sample in a study of T-cell reconstitution after alpha-beta-depleted transplantation in children. MiXCR, run by TCRdb on the PCR reads, gives a single entry per CDR3 protein. The sample lists 450,000 to 600,000 distinct CDR3 sequences; roughly 33% were seen once. This material consisted of PBMCs from the stem cell graft donor, taken from the stem cell graft. The receptors were sampled from a human donor who donated a stem cell graft to a child with aplastic anemia. Both conserved end residues are part of each CDR3. A D gene is named only where the DNA matches it firmly. Size is omitted from some rows. Given values are once, few, many or a class for expanded clones.

cdr3_length | clone_size | j_call | d_call | v_call | cdr3_nt | cdr3_aa
16 | . | TRBJ2-3 | . | TRBV4-3 | TGCGCCAGCAGCCAAGATTACAGGGGAGGAACAGATACGCAGTATTTC | CASSQDYRGGTDTQYF
19 | . | TRBJ2-3 | TRBD1 | TRBV24-1 | TGTGCCACCAGTGATGAAGCGACCGGGACAGGGGGCTGGACAGATACGCAGTATTTT | CATSDEATGTGGWTDTQYF
13 | . | TRBJ2-1 | . | TRBV29-1 | TGCAGCGTTGAAGATGGTCCTCTCTGGGAGCAGTTCTTC | CSVEDGPLWEQFF
16 | . | TRBJ2-4 | . | TRBV28 | TGTGCCAGCAGTTTACCGGACTTTACAGCTAAAAACATTCAGTACTTC | CASSLPDFTAKNIQYF
14 | . | TRBJ2-5 | . | TRBV7-8 | TGTGCCAGCAGCTTTGACGGGACCGGTGAGACCCAGTACTTC | CASSFDGTGETQYF
14 | once | TRBJ1-1 | . | TRBV20-1 | TGCAGTGCTAGGCGCTCGGGACTGGGCACTGAAGCTTTCTTT | CSARRSGLGTEAFF
16 | . | TRBJ2-1 | TRBD2 | TRBV7-9 | TGTGCCAGCAGCATACACCGACTAGCGGGTCCCCCTGAGCAGTTCTTC | CASSIHRLAGPPEQFF
14 | . | TRBJ1-2 | . | TRBV12-3/TRBV12-4 | TGTGCCAGCAGTCTCCCAGGGGAGATCTATGGCTACACCTTC | CASSLPGEIYGYTF
16 | . | TRBJ2-7 | TRBD1 | TRBV6-5 | TGTGCCAGCAGTTACTCTTTAAACAGGGGGAGCTACGAGCAGTACTTC | CASSYSLNRGSYEQYF
12 | once | TRBJ2-3 | . | TRBV20-1 | TGCAGTGCTAGTCTTAATGGAGATACGCAGTATTTT | CSASLNGDTQYF
15 | . | TRBJ1-5 | . | TRBV7-2 | TGTGCCAGCAGCATGGTGGCCTTCGAGGGCCAGCCCCAGCATTTT | CASSMVAFEGQPQHF
15 | . | TRBJ2-1 | . | TRBV18 | TGTGCCAGCTCCCCCCTACTAGGGGTAAACAATGAGCAGTTCTTC | CASSPLLGVNNEQFF
15 | many | TRBJ2-5 | TRBD2 | TRBV29-1 | TGCAGCGCTGGGGGGAGCGGGAGTGTTGGAGAGACCCAGTACTTC | CSAGGSGSVGETQYF
17 | . | TRBJ2-2 | . | TRBV19 | TGTGCCAGTAGTCCACAAGGACGGCAGGGGGGAACCGGGGAGCTGTTTTTT | CASSPQGRQGGTGELFF
15 | . | TRBJ2-4 | . | TRBV7-2 | TGTGCCAGCAGCTGGGGGAACCCCCAGAGAAACATTCAGTACTTC | CASSWGNPQRNIQYF
14 | . | TRBJ1-5 | TRBD1 | TRBV18 | TGTGCCAGCCACCAGACAGGGGACTATCAGCCCCAGCATTTT | CASHQTGDYQPQHF
15 | once | TRBJ1-5 | . | TRBV20-1 | TGCAGTGCTACAGATCTGTTACAGACTAATCAGCCCCAGCATTTT | CSATDLLQTNQPQHF
15 | few | TRBJ2-5 | TRBD2 | TRBV20-1 | TGCAGTGCTAGACCTAGCGGGAGGGCCTTTGAGACCCAGTACTTC | CSARPSGRAFETQYF
15 | . | TRBJ2-2 | TRBD1 | TRBV7-2 | TGTGCCAGCAGCCGGCGGACAGGGGACCCCGGGGAGCTGTTTTTT | CASSRRTGDPGELFF
15 | few | TRBJ1-6 | . | TRBV6-2/TRBV6-3 | TGTGCCAGCAGCGCGAACGGGTTGCCTAATTCACCCCTCCACTTT | CASSANGLPNSPLHF
17 | few | TRBJ1-1 | . | TRBV11-2 | TGTGCCAGCAGCTTAACGACGGTACATGCGAGGAACACTGAAGCTTTCTTT | CASSLTTVHARNTEAFF
13 | . | TRBJ2-7 | . | TRBV20-1 | TGCAGTGCTAGACTTGACAGCACCTACGAGCAGTACTTC | CSARLDSTYEQYF
17 | . | TRBJ2-4 | . | TRBV2 | TGTGCCAGCGGCCTTGGGGCAGGGTGGAGGGAAAAAAACATTCAGTACTTC | CASGLGAGWREKNIQYF
14 | many | TRBJ1-1 | . | TRBV5-5 | TGTGCCAGCAGCTTGGCCGGTAGCTACACTGAAGCTTTCTTT | CASSLAGSYTEAFF
18 | . | TRBJ2-1 | TRBD2 | TRBV6-5 | TGTGCCAGCAGTTATCTGGCTAGCGGGGCGAGCTCCTACAATGAGCAGTTCTTC | CASSYLASGASSYNEQFF
14 | . | TRBJ2-1 | TRBD1 | TRBV30 | TGTGCCTGGAGCCAGGGGGCAGGCTACAATGAGCAGTTCTTC | CAWSQGAGYNEQFF
14 | . | TRBJ2-2 | . | TRBV20-1 | TGCAGTGCTATTTCCCAGGCGAACACCGGGGAGCTGTTTTTT | CSAISQANTGELFF
16 | . | TRBJ2-5 | TRBD2 | TRBV7-2 | TGTGCCAGCAGCTTTCGAGCGGGAGGTCGGCAAGAGACCCAGTACTTC | CASSFRAGGRQETQYF
15 | few | TRBJ2-1 | TRBD2 | TRBV27 | TGTGCCAGCAGTCTCCCTAGCGGGAGGTACAATGAGCAGTTCTTC | CASSLPSGRYNEQFF
13 | . | TRBJ2-7 | TRBD2 | TRBV6-6 | TGTGCCAGCAGTGGGAGGGCTAGCGACGAGCAGTACTTC | CASSGRASDEQYF
11 | . | TRBJ2-5 | . | TRBV29-1 | TGCTTAGGGACTTTCGAGGAGACCCAGTACTTC | CLGTFEETQYF
17 | few | TRBJ2-3 | TRBD2 | TRBV11-3 | TGTGCCAGCAGCTCCACAATAGTACCGGGACTAGCAAGGACGCAGTATTTT | CASSSTIVPGLARTQYF
16 | . | TRBJ2-2 | . | TRBV9 | TGTGCCAGCAGCGTAGGGGCGGGGACGGGCACCGGGGAGCTGTTTTTT | CASSVGAGTGTGELFF
16 | few | TRBJ2-2 | . | TRBV5-1 | TGCGCCAGCAGCCCGCGGCCCGGTTCGAACACCGGGGAGCTGTTTTTT | CASSPRPGSNTGELFF
17 | . | TRBJ2-2 | TRBD1 | TRBV5-1 | TGCGCCAGCAGCCGGGGGCAGGGGGCGCCTGTGACCGGGGAGCTGTTTTTT | CASSRGQGAPVTGELFF
16 | . | TRBJ1-2 | TRBD1 | TRBV28 | TGTGCCAGCAGTTCTCTAACCGGGACAGGGGATACCGGCTACACCTTC | CASSSLTGTGDTGYTF
16 | many | TRBJ2-1 | TRBD2 | TRBV7-9 | TGTGCCAGCAGCGCGCGCTCTAGCGGGAGGGTTCATGAGCAGTTCTTC | CASSARSSGRVHEQFF
14 | . | TRBJ1-1 | . | TRBV18 | TGTGCCAGCCTATCGGGACGATTGAACACTGAAGCTTTCTTT | CASLSGRLNTEAFF
12 | few | TRBJ1-6 | . | TRBV7-9 | TGTGCCGGCCAGGAAAATAATTCACCCCTCCACTTT | CAGQENNSPLHF
15 | few | TRBJ1-1 | . | TRBV11-2 | TGTGCCAGCAGCTTACGCGGGGGGCTGAACACTGAAGCTTTCTTT | CASSLRGGLNTEAFF
14 | . | TRBJ2-3 | TRBD2 | TRBV20-1 | TGCAGTGCTCCGGGACTAACTAGCACAGATACGCAGTATTTT | CSAPGLTSTDTQYF
12 | . | TRBJ2-1 | . | TRBV6-5 | TGTGCCAGCAGCCAGGTGGGGCATGAGCAGTTCTTC | CASSQVGHEQFF
15 | . | TRBJ1-1 | . | TRBV7-9 | TGTGCCAGCAGCTTAGTTGGGGGCCGGAACACTGAAGCTTTCTTT | CASSLVGGRNTEAFF
16 | few | TRBJ2-2 | TRBD1 | TRBV7-9 | TGTGCCAGCAGCTTACCGACAGGGGGTTACACCGGGGAGCTGTTTTTT | CASSLPTGGYTGELFF
13 | . | TRBJ1-2 | TRBD1 | TRBV27 | TGTGCCAGCAGTAACCCGACAGGGATCGGCTACACCTTC | CASSNPTGIGYTF
15 | few | TRBJ2-5 | TRBD2 | TRBV20-1 | TGCAGTGCTAGAGGGACTAGCGGGAACCAAGAGACCCAGTACTTC | CSARGTSGNQETQYF
14 | . | TRBJ1-1 | . | TRBV9 | TGTGCCAGCAGCACAAGAGGATTGAACACTGAAGCTTTCTTT | CASSTRGLNTEAFF
18 | few | TRBJ2-4 | TRBD2 | TRBV20-1 | TGCAGTGCTAGCAGGCGGGAGGTGTTGGTCCTAGCCAAAAACATTCAGTACTTC | CSASRREVLVLAKNIQYF
16 | few | TRBJ2-2 | TRBD2 | TRBV20-1 | TGCAGTGCTAGAGGACTAGCGGGAGCGTACACCGGGGAGCTGTTTTTT | CSARGLAGAYTGELFF
17 | . | TRBJ2-1 | . | TRBV30 | TGTGCCTGGAGTGTTCTCAGACCGGCCCTACTCTACAATGAGCAGTTCTTC | CAWSVLRPALLYNEQFF
12 | few | TRBJ2-7 | . | TRBV6-2/TRBV6-3 | TGTGCCAGCAATTTCAGGGGCTACGAGCAGTACTTC | CASNFRGYEQYF
17 | . | TRBJ2-2 | . | TRBV7-2 | TGTGCCAGCAGCCCATCGACCGGGCAGGTCTTGGCCGGGGAGCTGTTTTTT | CASSPSTGQVLAGELFF
18 | few | TRBJ1-2 | TRBD1 | TRBV11-1 | TGTGCCAGCAGCTTAGGGATGGGACAGGGGACCGACAACTATGGCTACACCTTC | CASSLGMGQGTDNYGYTF
11 | few | TRBJ1-1 | . | TRBV27 | TGTGCCAGCAGTTGGGGGGCTGAAGCTTTCTTT | CASSWGAEAFF
15 | . | TRBJ1-3 | TRBD1 | TRBV20-1 | TGCAGTGCTCGGGGGACAGGGAAATATGGAAACACCATATATTTT | CSARGTGKYGNTIYF
16 | . | TRBJ2-3 | TRBD2 | TRBV12-3/TRBV12-4 | TGTGCCAGCAGTTATACTAGCGGGAGTAATTCAGATACGCAGTATTTT | CASSYTSGSNSDTQYF
16 | . | TRBJ2-5 | TRBD2 | TRBV7-9 | TGTGCCAGCAGCGGCTTACTAGCGGGAGGACAAGAGACCCAGTACTTC | CASSGLLAGGQETQYF
16 | . | TRBJ2-5 | . | TRBV28 | TGTGCCAGCGACCGCGGGTCGGGACGGTATGCGGAGACCCAGTACTTC | CASDRGSGRYAETQYF
14 | . | TRBJ1-1 | . | TRBV5-6 | TGTGCCAGCAGCTTGGTCAGGTGGGACACTGAAGCTTTCTTT | CASSLVRWDTEAFF